These 21 T cell receptor beta chains were all obtained from the same sample, sequenced in a study of monozygotic twins with cystic fibrosis. Clones were sequenced by immunoSEQ multiplex PCR, and TCRdb holds only the in-frame ones, with some missing. The data hold some 33,000 clones, with around nine tenths observed a single time. Input material: blood. Receptor source: a boy between 2 and 10 years old with cystic fibrosis.

This clone was seen a handful of times. The chain uses TRBV19 and TRBJ1-1; D might be TRBD1 (6 bases). Deletions cut 9 bases from V and 3 bases from J, with 14 bases between. The CDR3 extends over 13 amino acids. Germline CDR1 LNHDA, CDR2 SQIVND (reference sequence). The chain's CDR3 is CASSGQLYTEAFF. The DNA for the CDR3 is TGTGCCAGCTCCGGACAGCTCTACACTGAAGCTTTCTTT.

The chain has TRBV5-1 and TRBJ2-2; D gene uncertain. The germline gives CDR1 SGHRS, CDR2 YFSETQ. This CDR3 contains 14 residues. Trimming removed 0 bases from V and 1 base from J, with 4 bases in between. In nucleotides, the CDR3 is TGCGCCAGCAGCTTGGACCTGAACACCGGGGAGCTGTTTTTT. It is translated as CASSLDLNTGELFF.

In this sample, this clone turned up a few times. The gene calls are TRBV7-6 and TRBJ2-1, with D tentatively TRBD2 (5 bases). With 7 bases removed from V and 4 bases from J, the gap between germline ends came to 26 bases. Germline V gene sequence: CDR1 SGHVS, CDR2 FNYEAQ. This CDR3 has 18 residues. Here the CDR3 DNA reads TGTGCCAGCACCCTTGGTCCGAGAGCGTCCCCGGGGTACAATGAGCAGTTCTTC. Residues: CASTLGPRASPGYNEQFF.

CDR3 coding DNA: TGTGCCAGCAGTTCCCAGGCATCCTATGGCTACACCTTC. Translation: CASSSQASYGYTF. The chain combines TRBV6-6 with TRBJ1-2, with D uncertain. The CDR3 covers 13 residues. CDR1 is MNHNY and CDR2 is SVGAGI in the germline V gene (reference sequence). Between the trimmed V and J ends, which lost 4 bases and 4 bases, there was a span of 10 bases.

V and J are TRBV27 and TRBJ2-1; 9 nucleotides align to TRBD2. This CDR3 has 17 residues. Trimming took 0 bases from V and 8 from J; bases not matched to a gene: 11. Germline values: CDR1 MNHEY, CDR2 SMNVEV (reference sequence). This chain's CDR3 is CASSLSIAGATHDEQFF. The CDR3, as DNA: TGTGCCAGCAGTTTATCTATAGCGGGGGCCACGCACGATGAGCAGTTCTTC.

J is TRBJ1-5 and V is TRBV7-9, with D unclear. The germline V gene has CDR1 SEHNR and CDR2 FQNEAQ (reference sequence). V lost 1 base, J lost 1 base, and 5 bases lay in between. The length of the CDR3 is 14 residues. The CDR3 reads CASSLGNSNQPQHF. DNA for the CDR3: TGTGCCAGCAGCTTAGGGAACAGCAATCAGCCCCAGCATTTT.

A few counts support this clone. The rearrangement joins TRBV19 to TRBJ1-2; D remains unclear. Germline assignment: CDR1 LNHDA and CDR2 SQIVND (reference sequence). This CDR3 region has 13 residues. V was clipped by 7 bases and J by 4 bases, with 13 bases between them. In nucleotides, the CDR3 is TGTGCCAGTAATGAGGTTGGTGGCTATGGCTACACCTTC. This encodes CASNEVGGYGYTF.

This chain connects TRBV9 to TRBJ2-3; D tentatively reads TRBD1 or TRBD2 (6 bases each). This CDR3 has 14 amino acids. Germline loops: CDR1 SGDLS, CDR2 YYNGEE. Trimming shortened V by 2 bases and J by 4 bases, and 11 bases separated the two germline ends. Here the CDR3 DNA reads TGTGCCAGCAGCGTTTCGGGGGCCGCAGATACGCAGTATTTT. Its protein is CASSVSGAADTQYF.

V gene TRBV9 combines with J gene TRBJ2-3; D may match TRBD1 or TRBD2 (6 bases each). This CDR3 has 13 residues. Germline V gene lookup returns CDR1 SGDLS and CDR2 YYNGEE. V was cut by 3 bases and J by 6 bases, with 11 bases left in between. CDR3 DNA sequence: TGTGCCAGCAGCGGGGGGGCCAGTGATACGCAGTATTTT. Encoded protein: CASSGGASDTQYF.

This clone was counted a single time. The rearrangement joins TRBV6-5 to TRBJ1-3; 7 positions agree with TRBD1. Germline CDR1 and CDR2: MNHEY and SVGAGI. Trimming cost V 3 bases and J 0 bases; bases outside gene matches: 5. This CDR3 contains 16 residues. CDR3 region: CASSYGGQFSGNTIYF. The DNA of the CDR3 is TGTGCCAGCAGTTATGGGGGACAGTTCTCTGGAAACACCATATATTTT.

This clone was seen a handful of times. The chain couples TRBV19 to TRBJ1-6; D gene unclear. Per the germline V gene, CDR1 is LNHDA and CDR2 is SQIVND (reference sequence). CDR3 length: 13 residues. The CDR3 here is CASMVAHNSPLHF. The CDR3 nucleotides are TGTGCTTCCATGGTGGCTCATAATTCACCCCTCCACTTT.

The V and J genes are TRBV5-1 and TRBJ2-4; either TRBD1 or TRBD2 may supply D (7 bases each). Germline CDR1 reads SGHRS; CDR2 reads YFSETQ. CDR3 length equals 13 residues. V was trimmed by 6 bases and J by 8 bases, leaving 15 bases between them. The CDR3 DNA is TGCGCCAGCAACCCAGGGGGGGCAGACATTCAGTACTTC. Its protein product is CASNPGGADIQYF.

The chain employs TRBV5-1 and TRBJ1-3; D gene uncertain. This CDR3 has 15 amino acids. Trimming took 0 bases from V and 7 from J, leaving 14 bases between them. The germline V gene encodes CDR1 SGHRS and CDR2 YFSETQ. The CDR3 here is CASSLGRAAQNTIYF. The CDR3 coding sequence is TGCGCCAGCAGCTTGGGGAGGGCGGCACAGAACACCATATATTTT.

This clone appeared once. V gene TRBV27 combines with J gene TRBJ2-7; 8 positions agree with TRBD1. Germline V gene sequence: CDR1 MNHEY, CDR2 SMNVEV (reference sequence). CDR3 length: 17 residues. V shed 6 bases, J shed 1 base, and the junction held 14 bases outside the gene matches. The CDR3 nucleotides read TGTGCCAGCAGATCCGACAGGGGCCCCTTAGGGTCCTACGAGCAGTACTTC. Translated, it gives CASRSDRGPLGSYEQYF.

The chain carries TRBV29-1 and TRBJ2-2, with D hard to call. Trimming removed 3 bases from V and 5 bases from J, with 7 bases in between. The CDR3 runs 12 residues. CDR1 is SQVTM, CDR2 ANQGSEA, per germline. The CDR3 loop is CSVEGSTGELFF. CDR3 DNA: TGCAGCGTTGAGGGGTCGACCGGGGAGCTGTTTTTT.

For the CDR3, the DNA is TGCGCCAGCAGCCAAAGACAGGGCAACAACTATGGCTACACCTTC. This codes for CASSQRQGNNYGYTF. The rearrangement links TRBV5-1 to TRBJ1-2, with 7 bases matching TRBD1. The germline CDR1 and CDR2 sequences are SGHRS and YFSETQ. CDR3 size: 15 residues. The V segment lost 4 bases and the J segment 2 bases; nucleotides outside the gene matches: 8.

The V call is TRBV2, the J call TRBJ1-3; 8 nucleotides match TRBD1. The V gene end was trimmed by 1 base and the J gene end by 4 bases; junction bases not matched to a gene: 3. Per the germline V gene, CDR1 is SNHLY and CDR2 is FYNNEI. CDR3 length: 15 amino acids. CDR3 in amino acids: CASSEGRTGGNTIYF. CDR3 coding DNA: TGTGCCAGCAGTGAAGGGAGGACAGGGGGAAACACCATATATTTT. The entire variable domain, with the rest obtained from reference TRBV2 and TRBJ1-3, is as follows: EPEVTQTPSHQVTQMGQEVILRCVPISNHLYFYWYRQILGQKVEFLVSFYNNEISEKSEIFDDQFSVERPDGSNFTLKIRSTKLEDSAMYFCASSEGRTGGNTIYFGEGSWLTVV.

This chain uses TRBV18 with TRBJ1-2; no definite D call. Germline values: CDR1 KGHSH, CDR2 LQKENI. The CDR3 totals 16 residues. V lost 5 bases and J lost 6, with 22 bases in between. Here the CDR3 reads CASSLRTTLDQDGYTF. For the CDR3, the DNA is TGTGCCAGCTCATTAAGGACTACGTTAGATCAGGATGGCTACACCTTC.

This clone was observed once. The V call is TRBV10-2, the J call TRBJ1-6; no clear D. The germline V and J ends were trimmed by 5 bases and 9 bases, with 14 bases remaining between them. The CDR3 covers 14 residues. Germline V gives CDR1 WSHSY, CDR2 SAAADI. The CDR3, as DNA: TGCGCCAGCAGTAACCGGGAACTAGGTTCACCCCTCCACTTT. This encodes CASSNRELGSPLHF.

The chain links TRBV5-6 to TRBJ2-3; the D gene is possibly TRBD1 (6 bases). Per the germline V gene, CDR1 is SGHDT and CDR2 is YYEEEE. The CDR3 runs 12 residues. V was clipped by 5 bases and J by 3 bases, with 7 bases between them. Written as DNA, the CDR3 is TGTGCCAGCAGTACAGGGACAGATACGCAGTATTTT. It translates to CASSTGTDTQYF.

The chain uses TRBV11-3 and TRBJ1-1; 7 bases line up with TRBD1. V trimming: 6 bases; J trimming: 1 base; junction bases outside the gene matches: 8. Germline V gene lookup returns CDR1 SGHNT and CDR2 YENEEA. The CDR3 totals 15 residues. CDR3 sequence: CASSPRGTANTEAFF. CDR3 nucleotides: TGTGCCAGCAGTCCGAGGGGGACAGCGAACACTGAAGCTTTCTTT. The whole variable domain, filled in from reference TRBV11-3 and TRBJ1-1, reads EAGVVQSPRYKIIEKKQPVAFWCNPISGHNTLYWYLQNLGQGPELLIRYENEEAVDDSQLPKDRFSAERLKGVDSTLKIQPAELGDSAVYLCASSPRGTANTEAFFGQGTRLTVV.